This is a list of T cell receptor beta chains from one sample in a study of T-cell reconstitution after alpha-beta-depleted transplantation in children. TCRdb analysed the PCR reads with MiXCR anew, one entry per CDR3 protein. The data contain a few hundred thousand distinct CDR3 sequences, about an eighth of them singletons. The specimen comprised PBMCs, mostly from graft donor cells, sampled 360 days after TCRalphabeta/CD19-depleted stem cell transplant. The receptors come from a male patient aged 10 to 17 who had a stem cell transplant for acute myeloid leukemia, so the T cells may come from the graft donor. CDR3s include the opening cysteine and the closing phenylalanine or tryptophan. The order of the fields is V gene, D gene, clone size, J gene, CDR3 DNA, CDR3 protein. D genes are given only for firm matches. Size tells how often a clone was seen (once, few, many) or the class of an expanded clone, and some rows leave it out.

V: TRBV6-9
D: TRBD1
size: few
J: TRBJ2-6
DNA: TGTGCCAGCAGTAAGACAGGGGGTGCTGGGGCCAACGTCCTGACTTTC
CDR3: CASSKTGGAGANVLTF

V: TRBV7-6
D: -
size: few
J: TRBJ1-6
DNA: TGTGCCAGCAGCTTAGCCGGACAGTTTAATTCACCCCTCCACTTT
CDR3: CASSLAGQFNSPLHF

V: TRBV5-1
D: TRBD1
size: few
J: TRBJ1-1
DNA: TGCGCCAGCAGCTTGACACAGGGGCTGGGTGAAGCTTTCTTT
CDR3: CASSLTQGLGEAFF

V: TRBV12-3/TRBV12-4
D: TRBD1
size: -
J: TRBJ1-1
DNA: TGTGCCAGCAAGGGCGGGACAGGGTGGTCGATCTTGGCTGAAGCTTTCTTT
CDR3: CASKGGTGWSILAEAFF

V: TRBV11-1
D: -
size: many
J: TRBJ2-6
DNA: TGTGCCAGCAGCTTTAGACAGGAGTTCAGCTCTGGGGCCAACGTCCTGACTTTC
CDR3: CASSFRQEFSSGANVLTF

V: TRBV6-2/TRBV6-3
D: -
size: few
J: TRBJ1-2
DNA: TGTGCCAGCAATACCGTTCGTGACATTAGCTACACCTTC
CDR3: CASNTVRDISYTF

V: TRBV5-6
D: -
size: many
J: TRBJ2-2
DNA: TGTGCCAGCAGCCGACCGGGGGCCGGGGAGCTGTTTTTT
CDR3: CASSRPGAGELFF

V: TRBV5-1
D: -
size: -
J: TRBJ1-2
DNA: TGCGCCAGCAGCTGGGGCGGGGTTCGGGGCTACACCTTC
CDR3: CASSWGGVRGYTF

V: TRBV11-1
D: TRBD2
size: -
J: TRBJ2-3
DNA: TGTGCCAGCAGCTCGCCGGTAGCGGGAGATGTCCGAACTAGCACAGATACGCAGTATTTT
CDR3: CASSSPVAGDVRTSTDTQYF

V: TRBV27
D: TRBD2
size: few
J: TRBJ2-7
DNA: TGTGCCAGCAGTTTACCGGGACTAGAGTCCCACGAGCAGTACTTC
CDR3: CASSLPGLESHEQYF

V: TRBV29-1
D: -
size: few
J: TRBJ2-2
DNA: TGCAGCGTTATGGTCGACACCGGGGAGCTGTTTTTT
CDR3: CSVMVDTGELFF

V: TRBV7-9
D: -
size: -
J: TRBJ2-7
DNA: TGTGCCAGCAGCTTAGGTTGGAGCGATTACTTCTACGAGCAGTACTTC
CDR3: CASSLGWSDYFYEQYF

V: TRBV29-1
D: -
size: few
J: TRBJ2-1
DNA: TGCAGCGTTGACCCCCCGGAGGGCTCCTACAATGAGCAGTTCTTC
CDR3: CSVDPPEGSYNEQFF

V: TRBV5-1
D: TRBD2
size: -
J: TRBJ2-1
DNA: TGCGCCAGCAGCTTGAATAGCGGGAGGGACAATGAGCAGTTCTTC
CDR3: CASSLNSGRDNEQFF

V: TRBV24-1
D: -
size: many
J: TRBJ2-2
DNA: TGTGCCACCAGTGATTTCGGGGTCCTGAACACCGGGGAGCTGTTTTTT
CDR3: CATSDFGVLNTGELFF

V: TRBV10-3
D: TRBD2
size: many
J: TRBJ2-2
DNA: TGTGCCATCAGTGAGGCCGGGACTAGCGGGGCGAACACCGGGGAGCTGTTTTTT
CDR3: CAISEAGTSGANTGELFF

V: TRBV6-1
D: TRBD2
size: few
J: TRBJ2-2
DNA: TGTGCCAACATAGCGGGAGGAAACACCGGGGAGCTGTTTTTT
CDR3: CANIAGGNTGELFF

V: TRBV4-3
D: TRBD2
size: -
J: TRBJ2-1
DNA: TGCGCCAGCAGCCAAGCCCGAGCTAGCGGCTTACCTGGGTCCTACAATGAGCAGTTCTTC
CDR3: CASSQARASGLPGSYNEQFF

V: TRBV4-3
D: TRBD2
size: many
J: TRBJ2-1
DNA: TGCGCCAGCACCACGAAGATACCGGCGGGAGAAATCTACAATGAGCAGTTCTTC
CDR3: CASTTKIPAGEIYNEQFF

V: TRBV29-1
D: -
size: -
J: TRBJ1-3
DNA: TGCAGCGCCTCCAGGAGCTCTGGAAACACCATATATTTT
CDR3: CSASRSSGNTIYF

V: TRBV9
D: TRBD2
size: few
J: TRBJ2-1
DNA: TGTGCCAGCAGCGTCGTTAGCGGGGTAGGTAATGAGCAGTTCTTC
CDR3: CASSVVSGVGNEQFF

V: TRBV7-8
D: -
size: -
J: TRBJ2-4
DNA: TGTGCCAGCAGCTTAGAGGGTTTTATTCAGTACTTC
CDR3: CASSLEGFIQYF

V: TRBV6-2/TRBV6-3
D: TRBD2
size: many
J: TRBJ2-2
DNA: TGTGCCAGCGCGGGAGCGAACACCGGGGAGCTGTTTTTT
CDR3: CASAGANTGELFF

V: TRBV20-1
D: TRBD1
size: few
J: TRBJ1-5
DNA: TGCAGTGCTTACCCCTGGGACAGGTTGAAGGAGTTCAATCAGCCCCAGCATTTT
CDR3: CSAYPWDRLKEFNQPQHF

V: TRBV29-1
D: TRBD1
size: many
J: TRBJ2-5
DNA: TGCAGCGTTGGCCCATTTGACAGGGGGCATGGGACCCAGTACTTC
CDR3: CSVGPFDRGHGTQYF

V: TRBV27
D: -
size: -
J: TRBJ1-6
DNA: TGTGCCAGCAGTTTAAGCGTAGGTGGACTTAATTCACCCCTCCACTTT
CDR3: CASSLSVGGLNSPLHF

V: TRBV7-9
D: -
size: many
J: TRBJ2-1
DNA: TGTGCCAGCAGCCAATCGGGACTTATCAATGAGCAGTTCTTC
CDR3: CASSQSGLINEQFF

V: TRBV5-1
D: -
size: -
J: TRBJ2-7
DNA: TGCGCCAGCAGCTTGCCCCAGGGCAGGGTCGCTTCCTACGAGCAGTACTTC
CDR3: CASSLPQGRVASYEQYF

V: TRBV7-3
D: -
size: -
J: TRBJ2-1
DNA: TGTGCCAGCAGCTTAAAAGGCTCGGGGCAGGGGAAGTTCTTC
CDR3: CASSLKGSGQGKFF

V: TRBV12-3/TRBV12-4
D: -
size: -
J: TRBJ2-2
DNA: TGTGCCAGCTGTCGCGTGAGGGGGAACGGGGAGCTGTTTTTT
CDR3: CASCRVRGNGELFF

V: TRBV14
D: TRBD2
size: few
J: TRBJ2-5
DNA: TGTGCCAGCAGCCAAGATCCGGCTAGCGGGAGAAGAAAGCAAGAGACCCAGTACTTC
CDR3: CASSQDPASGRRKQETQYF

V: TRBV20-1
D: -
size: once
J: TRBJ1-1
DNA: TGCAGTGCTAGCCCCCCCGACAGGCCGAACACTGAAGCTTTCTTT
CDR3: CSASPPDRPNTEAFF

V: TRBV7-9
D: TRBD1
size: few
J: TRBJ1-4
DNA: TGTGCCAGCAGCTTACGCGATGGACAGGGCAATGAAAAACTGTTTTTT
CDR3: CASSLRDGQGNEKLFF

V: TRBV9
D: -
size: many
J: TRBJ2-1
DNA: TGTGCCAGCAGCGCCCACAGGCATAGCGGCTACAATGAGCAGTTCTTC
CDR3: CASSAHRHSGYNEQFF

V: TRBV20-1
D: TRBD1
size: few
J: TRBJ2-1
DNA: TGCAGTGCTCCCCGGGACAGGGGACACAATGAGCAGTTCTTC
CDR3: CSAPRDRGHNEQFF

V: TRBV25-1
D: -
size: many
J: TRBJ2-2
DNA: TGTGCCAGCAGTGAATCAGCGTTGACCGGGGAGCTGTTTTTT
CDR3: CASSESALTGELFF

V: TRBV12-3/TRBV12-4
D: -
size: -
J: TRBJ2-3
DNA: TGTGCCAGCAGTTATCTGACGGGGCGTTCAGATACGCAGTATTTT
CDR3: CASSYLTGRSDTQYF

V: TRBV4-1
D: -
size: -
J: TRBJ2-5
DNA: TGCGCCAGCAGCCAAGATGCTTACCGGGACGTAACCCCCATGGCCCAGTACTTC
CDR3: CASSQDAYRDVTPMAQYF

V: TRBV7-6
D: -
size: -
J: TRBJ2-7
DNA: TGTGCCAGCAGCGTCTGGGGGCTCGACGACGAGCAGTACTTC
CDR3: CASSVWGLDDEQYF

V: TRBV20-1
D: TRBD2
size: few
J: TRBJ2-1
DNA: TGCAGTGCTCGACTAGCGGGAGACGCCTACAATGAGCAGTTCTTC
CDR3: CSARLAGDAYNEQFF

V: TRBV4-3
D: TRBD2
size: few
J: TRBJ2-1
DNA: TGCGCCAGCAGCTACCTAGCGGGAGTAGCCAATGAGCAGTTCTTC
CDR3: CASSYLAGVANEQFF

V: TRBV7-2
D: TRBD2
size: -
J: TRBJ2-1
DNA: TGTGCCAGCAGCTTAGGGCTAGCGGGAGGGAACAATGAGCAGTTCTTC
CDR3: CASSLGLAGGNNEQFF

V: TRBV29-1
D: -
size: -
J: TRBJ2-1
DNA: TGCAGCTCCACTCCAGAGGGGGCGCGGGGGGTTGAGCAGTTCTTC
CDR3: CSSTPEGARGVEQFF

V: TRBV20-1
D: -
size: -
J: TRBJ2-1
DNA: TGCAGTGCTAGAGATTGGAGGAGGAATGAGCAGTTCTTC
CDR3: CSARDWRRNEQFF

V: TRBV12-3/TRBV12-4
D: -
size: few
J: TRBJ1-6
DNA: TGTGCCAGCCAACGCAGCTCCTATAATTCACCCCTCCACTTT
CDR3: CASQRSSYNSPLHF